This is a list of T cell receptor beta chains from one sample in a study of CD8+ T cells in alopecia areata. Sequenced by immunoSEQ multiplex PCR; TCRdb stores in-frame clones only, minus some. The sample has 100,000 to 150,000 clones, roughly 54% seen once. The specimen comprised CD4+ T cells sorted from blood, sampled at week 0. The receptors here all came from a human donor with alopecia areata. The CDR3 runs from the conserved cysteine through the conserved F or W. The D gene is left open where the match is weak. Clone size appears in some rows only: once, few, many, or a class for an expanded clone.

cdr3_nt: TGTGCCAGTATGTGGACAGGGTCTGAAAAACTGTTTTTT; cdr3_aa: CASMWTGSEKLFF; j_call: TRBJ1-4; d_call: TRBD1; clone_size: many; v_call: TRBV28
cdr3_nt: TGTGCCAGCAGTTTACGATCCGTTGGCACGCAGTATTTT; cdr3_aa: CASSLRSVGTQYF; j_call: TRBJ2-3; d_call: -; clone_size: few; v_call: TRBV27
cdr3_nt: TGCAGCGTTAACAGCCAAAGCACAGATACGCAGTATTTT; cdr3_aa: CSVNSQSTDTQYF; j_call: TRBJ2-3; d_call: -; clone_size: few; v_call: TRBV29-1
cdr3_nt: TGTGCCAGCAGCCTGACAGGGAATAATTCACCCCTCCACTTT; cdr3_aa: CASSLTGNNSPLHF; j_call: TRBJ1-6; d_call: TRBD1; clone_size: -; v_call: TRBV11-2
cdr3_nt: TGCGCCAGCAGGATAGGCCAGGATACGCAGTATTTT; cdr3_aa: CASRIGQDTQYF; j_call: TRBJ2-3; d_call: -; clone_size: -; v_call: TRBV5-1
cdr3_nt: TGTGCCAGCAGCCGGTTTAACGGACCCCAAGAGACCCAGTACTTC; cdr3_aa: CASSRFNGPQETQYF; j_call: TRBJ2-5; d_call: -; clone_size: -; v_call: TRBV7-9
cdr3_nt: TGCAGCGTTACAGGGCGGGAAGAGACCCAGTACTTC; cdr3_aa: CSVTGREETQYF; j_call: TRBJ2-5; d_call: -; clone_size: -; v_call: TRBV29-1
cdr3_nt: TGTGCCACCAGAACCGGGACTGCCCTCCGGCCCCAGCATTTT; cdr3_aa: CATRTGTALRPQHF; j_call: TRBJ1-5; d_call: -; clone_size: few; v_call: TRBV28
cdr3_nt: TGCAGCGCCCTACTGGTGGACGAGCAGTACTTC; cdr3_aa: CSALLVDEQYF; j_call: TRBJ2-7; d_call: -; clone_size: -; v_call: TRBV29-1
cdr3_nt: TGCAGCGTCGCCGGGACAGGGTCTGTCCCATGGGAGGCCCAGTACTTC; cdr3_aa: CSVAGTGSVPWEAQYF; j_call: TRBJ2-5; d_call: TRBD1; clone_size: -; v_call: TRBV29-1
cdr3_nt: TGTGCCAGCAGTTACTCCCCCGGGACCGACTGGGGCTACACCTTC; cdr3_aa: CASSYSPGTDWGYTF; j_call: TRBJ1-2; d_call: -; clone_size: -; v_call: TRBV6-5
cdr3_nt: TGTGCCAGCAGCTTTAGGAGAGGGACTAGCGGGGAAACAACCTACGAGCAGTACTTC; cdr3_aa: CASSFRRGTSGETTYEQYF; j_call: TRBJ2-7; d_call: TRBD2; clone_size: -; v_call: TRBV7-9
cdr3_nt: TGTGCCAGCAGTACCGGACAGGTCAATCAGCCCCAGCATTTT; cdr3_aa: CASSTGQVNQPQHF; j_call: TRBJ1-5; d_call: TRBD1; clone_size: -; v_call: TRBV6-5
cdr3_nt: TGTGCCAGCAGTCCGACAGCCAACTATGGCTACACCTTC; cdr3_aa: CASSPTANYGYTF; j_call: TRBJ1-2; d_call: -; clone_size: -; v_call: TRBV6-5
cdr3_nt: TGTGCCATCAGTGAGACGGCGAAGGGTAATGAAAAACTGTTTTTT; cdr3_aa: CAISETAKGNEKLFF; j_call: TRBJ1-4; d_call: -; clone_size: -; v_call: TRBV10-3
cdr3_nt: TGTGCCAGCAGCCCCATGGCCGAGGGCACAGATACGCAGTATTTT; cdr3_aa: CASSPMAEGTDTQYF; j_call: TRBJ2-3; d_call: -; clone_size: -; v_call: TRBV9
cdr3_nt: TGTGCCATCAGCCCAACTAGCGGGAGGTACGAGCAGTACTTC; cdr3_aa: CAISPTSGRYEQYF; j_call: TRBJ2-7; d_call: TRBD2; clone_size: -; v_call: TRBV10-3
cdr3_nt: TGTGCCAGCAGCTTGGTCGGGCAGGGAGTGGACGAGCAGTACTTC; cdr3_aa: CASSLVGQGVDEQYF; j_call: TRBJ2-7; d_call: -; clone_size: once; v_call: TRBV5-6
cdr3_nt: TGTGCCTGGAGTGATTTCGGACAGGGAGGGGAAAAACTGTTTTTT; cdr3_aa: CAWSDFGQGGEKLFF; j_call: TRBJ1-4; d_call: TRBD1; clone_size: -; v_call: TRBV30
cdr3_nt: TGTGCCAGTAGTAAGTCAGACTCCTACGAGCAGTACTTC; cdr3_aa: CASSKSDSYEQYF; j_call: TRBJ2-7; d_call: -; clone_size: -; v_call: TRBV19
cdr3_nt: TGTGCCAGCAGCTCGGGTGGTTTTCGTGATCCGCAGTATTTT; cdr3_aa: CASSSGGFRDPQYF; j_call: TRBJ2-3; d_call: -; clone_size: -; v_call: TRBV5-4
cdr3_nt: TGTGCCAGCAGCTTAGGGACAGGGAGTAACTATGGCTACACCTTC; cdr3_aa: CASSLGTGSNYGYTF; j_call: TRBJ1-2; d_call: TRBD1; clone_size: -; v_call: TRBV7-2